The present T cell receptor beta chain was sequenced within a study of shared clonotypes between healthy human individuals. Study as a whole: A donor's plate count was three for CD4 naive and three for CD4 memory; CD8 naive had two and CD8 memory one.

Genomic DNA of each subset was evenly split across several immunoSEQ plates. Clones were sequenced by immunoSEQ multiplex PCR, and TCRdb holds only the in-frame ones, with some missing. This table holds 950,000 to 1,300,000 clones, around 74% found once. Turning to this clone: As yet, its antigen is unknown.

Study-wide results and caveats: Naive subsets typically showed greater estimated richness than memory subsets.

The CDR3 covers 13 residues. Between the trimmed V and J ends, which lost 2 bases and 7 bases, there was a span of 10 bases. Germline CDR1 is WNHNN and CDR2 is SYGVQD (reference sequence). Memory CD4+ cells were the fraction left after CD45RA+ naive selection. This chain joins TRBV10-1 and TRBJ2-3; D is ambiguous. The material sequenced was memory CD4+ T cells sorted from blood. Subset in this sample: CD45RA-negative fraction. The receptor comes from a man aged 18 to 29 in good health. This CDR3 reads CASSETSANTQYF. The CDR3 nucleotides read TGCGCCAGCAGTGAGACTTCGGCAAATACGCAGTATTTT.